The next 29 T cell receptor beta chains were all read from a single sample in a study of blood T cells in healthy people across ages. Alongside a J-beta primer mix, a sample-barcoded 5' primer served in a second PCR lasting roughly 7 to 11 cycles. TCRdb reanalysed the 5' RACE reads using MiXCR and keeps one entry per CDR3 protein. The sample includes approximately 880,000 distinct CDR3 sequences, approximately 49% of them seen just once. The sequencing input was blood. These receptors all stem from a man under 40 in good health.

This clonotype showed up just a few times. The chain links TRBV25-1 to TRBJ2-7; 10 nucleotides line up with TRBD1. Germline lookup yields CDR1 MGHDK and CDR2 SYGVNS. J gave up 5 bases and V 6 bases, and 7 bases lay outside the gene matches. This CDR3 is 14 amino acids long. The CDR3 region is CASRGTGVFHEQYF. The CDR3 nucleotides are TGTGCCAGCAGGGGGACAGGGGTCTTCCACGAGCAGTACTTC.

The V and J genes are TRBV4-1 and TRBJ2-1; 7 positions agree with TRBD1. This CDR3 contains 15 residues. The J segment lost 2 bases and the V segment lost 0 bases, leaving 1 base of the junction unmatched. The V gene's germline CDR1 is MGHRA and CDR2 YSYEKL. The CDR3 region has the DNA TGCGCCAGCAGCCAAGAGGACAGGACCTACAATGAGCAGTTCTTC. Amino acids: CASSQEDRTYNEQFF.

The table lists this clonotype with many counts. CDR3 amino acids: CASSEGQGPDEQYF. The CDR3 region has the DNA TGTGCCAGCAGTGAAGGACAGGGGCCTGACGAGCAGTACTTC. The chain combines TRBV6-1 with TRBJ2-7; 8 nucleotides align to TRBD1. Germline CDR1 MNHNS, CDR2 SASEGT. CDR3 size: 14 residues. The V segment lost 1 base and the J segment 5 bases; nucleotides outside the gene matches: 4.

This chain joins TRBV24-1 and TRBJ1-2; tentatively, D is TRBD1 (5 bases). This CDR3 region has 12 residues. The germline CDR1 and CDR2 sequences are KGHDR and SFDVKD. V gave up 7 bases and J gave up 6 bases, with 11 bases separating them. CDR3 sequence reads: CATRGGADGYTF. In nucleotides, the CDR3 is TGTGCCACCAGGGGAGGGGCGGATGGCTACACCTTC.

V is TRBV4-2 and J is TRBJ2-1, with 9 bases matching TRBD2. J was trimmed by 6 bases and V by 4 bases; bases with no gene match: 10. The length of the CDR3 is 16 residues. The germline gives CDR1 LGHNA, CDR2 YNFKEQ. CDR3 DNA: TGTGCCAGCAGCCCCAGCCTCAGCGGGGGGTCCAATGAGCAGTTCTTC. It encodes CASSPSLSGGSNEQFF.

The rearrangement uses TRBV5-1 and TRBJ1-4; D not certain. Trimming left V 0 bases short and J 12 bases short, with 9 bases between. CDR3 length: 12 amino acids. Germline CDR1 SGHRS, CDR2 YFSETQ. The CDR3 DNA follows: TGCGCCAGCAGCTTGGCCGGAAGGGAACTGTTTTTT. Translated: CASSLAGRELFF. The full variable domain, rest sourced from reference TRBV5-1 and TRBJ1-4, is KAGVTQTPRYLIKTRGQQVTLSCSPISGHRSVSWYQQTPGQGLQFLFEYFSETQRNKGNFPGRFSGRQFSNSRSEMNVSTLELGDSALYLCASSLAGRELFFGSGTQLSVL.

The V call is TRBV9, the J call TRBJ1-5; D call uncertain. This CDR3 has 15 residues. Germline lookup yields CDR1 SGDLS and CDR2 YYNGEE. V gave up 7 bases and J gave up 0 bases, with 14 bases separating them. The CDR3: CASAKYGDSNQPQHF. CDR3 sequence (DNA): TGTGCCAGCGCCAAATACGGAGATAGCAATCAGCCCCAGCATTTT.

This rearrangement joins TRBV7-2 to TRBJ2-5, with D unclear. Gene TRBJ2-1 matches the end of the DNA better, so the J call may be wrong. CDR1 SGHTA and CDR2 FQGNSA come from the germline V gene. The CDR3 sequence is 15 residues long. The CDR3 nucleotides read TGTGCCAGCAGCTTAACTCGGCTTAATCAAGAGACCCAGTTCTTC. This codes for CASSLTRLNQETQFF.

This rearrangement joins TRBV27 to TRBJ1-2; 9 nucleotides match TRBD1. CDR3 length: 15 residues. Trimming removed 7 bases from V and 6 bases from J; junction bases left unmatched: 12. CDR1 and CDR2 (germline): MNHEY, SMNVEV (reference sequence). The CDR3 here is CASTYSGTGRNGYTF. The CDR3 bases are TGTGCCAGCACGTATTCCGGGACAGGGAGGAATGGCTACACCTTC.

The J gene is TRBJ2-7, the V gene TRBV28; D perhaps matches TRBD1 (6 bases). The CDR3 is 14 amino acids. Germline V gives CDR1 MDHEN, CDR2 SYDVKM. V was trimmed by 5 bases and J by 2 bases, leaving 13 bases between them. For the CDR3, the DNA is TGTGCCAGCAGTCCCGGGACAAACACCTACGAGCAGTACTTC. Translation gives CASSPGTNTYEQYF.

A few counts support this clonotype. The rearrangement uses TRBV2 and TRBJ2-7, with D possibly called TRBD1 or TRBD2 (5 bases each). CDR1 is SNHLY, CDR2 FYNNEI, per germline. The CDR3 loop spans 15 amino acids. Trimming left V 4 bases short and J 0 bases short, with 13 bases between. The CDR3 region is CASSAIGDLSYEQYF. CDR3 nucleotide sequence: TGTGCCAGCAGTGCTATAGGGGACCTCTCCTACGAGCAGTACTTC.

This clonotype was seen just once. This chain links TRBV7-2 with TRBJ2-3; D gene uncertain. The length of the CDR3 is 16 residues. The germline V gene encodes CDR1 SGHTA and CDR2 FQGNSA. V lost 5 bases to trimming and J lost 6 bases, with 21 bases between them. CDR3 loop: CASSARSGFRIDTQYF. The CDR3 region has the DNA TGTGCCAGCAGCGCCCGATCCGGGTTTAGAATTGATACGCAGTATTTT.

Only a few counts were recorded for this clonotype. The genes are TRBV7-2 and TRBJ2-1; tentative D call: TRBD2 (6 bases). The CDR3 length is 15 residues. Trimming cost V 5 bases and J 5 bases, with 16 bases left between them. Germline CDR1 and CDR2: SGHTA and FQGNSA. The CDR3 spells CASSIIRGFDNEQFF. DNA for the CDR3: TGTGCCAGCAGCATCATCCGGGGGTTCGACAATGAGCAGTTCTTC.

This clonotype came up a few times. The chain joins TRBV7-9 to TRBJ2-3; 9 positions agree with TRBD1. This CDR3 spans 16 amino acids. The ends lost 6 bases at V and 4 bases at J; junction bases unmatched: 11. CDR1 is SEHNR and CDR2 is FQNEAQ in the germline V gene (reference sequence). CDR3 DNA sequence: TGTGCCAGCAGTTCCGGGACAGGGATTGAAGCAGATACGCAGTATTTT. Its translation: CASSSGTGIEADTQYF.

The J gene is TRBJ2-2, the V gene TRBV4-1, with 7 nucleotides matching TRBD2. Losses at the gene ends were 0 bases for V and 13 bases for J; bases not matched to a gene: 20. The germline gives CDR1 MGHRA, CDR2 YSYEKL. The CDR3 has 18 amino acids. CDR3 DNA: TGCGCCAGCAGCCAAGAAGCACAGGCGTCTAGCGGTATAGCGGGGCTGTTTTTT. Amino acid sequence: CASSQEAQASSGIAGLFF.

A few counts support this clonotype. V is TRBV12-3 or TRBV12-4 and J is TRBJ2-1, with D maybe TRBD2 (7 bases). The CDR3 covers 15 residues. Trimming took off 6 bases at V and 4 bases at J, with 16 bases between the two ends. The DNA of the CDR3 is TGTGCCAGCAGGACTCGGGGGGCCCTGTACAATGAGCAGTTCTTC. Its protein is CASRTRGALYNEQFF.

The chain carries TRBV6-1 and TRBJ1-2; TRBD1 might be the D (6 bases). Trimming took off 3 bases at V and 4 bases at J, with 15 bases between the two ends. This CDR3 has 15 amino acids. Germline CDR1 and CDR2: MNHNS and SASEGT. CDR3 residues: CASSDKGEFSYGYTF. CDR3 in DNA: TGTGCCAGCAGTGATAAGGGGGAATTCAGCTATGGCTACACCTTC.

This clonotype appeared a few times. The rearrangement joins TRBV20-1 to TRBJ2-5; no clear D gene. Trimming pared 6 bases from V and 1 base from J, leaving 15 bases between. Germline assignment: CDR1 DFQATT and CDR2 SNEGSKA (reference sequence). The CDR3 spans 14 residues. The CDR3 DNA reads TGCAGTGCGACCCTCCCCCAGGTCCAAGAGACCCAGTACTTC. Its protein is CSATLPQVQETQYF.

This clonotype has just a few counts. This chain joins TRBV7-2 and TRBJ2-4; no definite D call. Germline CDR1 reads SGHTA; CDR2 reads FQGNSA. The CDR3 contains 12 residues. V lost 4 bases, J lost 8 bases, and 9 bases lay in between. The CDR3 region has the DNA TGTGCCAGCAGCTATCATTTGGACATTCAGTACTTC. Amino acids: CASSYHLDIQYF.

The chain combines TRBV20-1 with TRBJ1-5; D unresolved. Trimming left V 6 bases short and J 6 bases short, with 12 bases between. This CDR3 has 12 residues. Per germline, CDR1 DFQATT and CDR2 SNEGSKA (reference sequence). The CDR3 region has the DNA TGCAGTGCCCCGGGTGGTGGTCAGCCCCAGCATTTT. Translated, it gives CSAPGGGQPQHF.

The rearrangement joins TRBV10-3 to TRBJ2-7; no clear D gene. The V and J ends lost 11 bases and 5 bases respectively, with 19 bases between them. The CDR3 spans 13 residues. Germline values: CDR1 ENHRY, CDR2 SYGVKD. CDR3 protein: CAVGRTVVDEQYF. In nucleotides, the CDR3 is TGTGCCGTAGGACGTACAGTGGTCGACGAGCAGTACTTC.

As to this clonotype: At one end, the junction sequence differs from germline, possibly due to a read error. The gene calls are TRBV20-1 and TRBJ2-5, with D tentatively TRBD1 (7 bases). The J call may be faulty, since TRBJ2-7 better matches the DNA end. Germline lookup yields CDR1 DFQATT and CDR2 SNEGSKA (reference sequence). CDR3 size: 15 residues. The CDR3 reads CSARPSGGGSHEQYF. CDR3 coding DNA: TGCAGTGCTAGGCCCAGCGGAGGGGGCTCCCACGAGCAGTACTTC.

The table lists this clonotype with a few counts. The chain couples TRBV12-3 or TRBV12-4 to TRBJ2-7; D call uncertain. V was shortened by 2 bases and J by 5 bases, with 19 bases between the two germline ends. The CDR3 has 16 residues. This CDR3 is CASSLLIGPRGHEQYF. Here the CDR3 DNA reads TGTGCCAGCAGTTTATTAATTGGTCCAAGAGGACACGAGCAGTACTTC.

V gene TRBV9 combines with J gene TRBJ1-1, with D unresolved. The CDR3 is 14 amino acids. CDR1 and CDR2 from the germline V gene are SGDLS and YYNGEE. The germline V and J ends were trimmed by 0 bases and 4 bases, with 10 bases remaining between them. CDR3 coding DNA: TGTGCCAGCAGCGTAGAGGAGAGAGTCACTGAAGCTTTCTTT. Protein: CASSVEERVTEAFF.

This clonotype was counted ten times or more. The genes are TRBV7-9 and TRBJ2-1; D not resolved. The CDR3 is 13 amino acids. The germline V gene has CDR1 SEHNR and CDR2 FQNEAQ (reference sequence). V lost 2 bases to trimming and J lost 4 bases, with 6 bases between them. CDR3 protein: CASSLSEYNEQFF. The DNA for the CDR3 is TGTGCCAGCAGCTTATCCGAATACAATGAGCAGTTCTTC.

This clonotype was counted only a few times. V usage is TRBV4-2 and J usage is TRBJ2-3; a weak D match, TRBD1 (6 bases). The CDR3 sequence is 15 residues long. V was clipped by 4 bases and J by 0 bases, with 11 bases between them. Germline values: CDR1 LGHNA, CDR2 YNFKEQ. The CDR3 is CASSPGHVSTDTQYF. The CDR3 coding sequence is TGTGCCAGCAGCCCGGGACACGTTAGCACAGATACGCAGTATTTT.

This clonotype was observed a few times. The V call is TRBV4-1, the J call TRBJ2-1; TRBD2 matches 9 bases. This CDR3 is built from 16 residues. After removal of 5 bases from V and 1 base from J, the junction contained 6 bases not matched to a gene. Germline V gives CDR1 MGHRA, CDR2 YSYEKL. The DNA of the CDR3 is TGCGCCAGCAGCATACGACTAGCGGTATCCTACAATGAGCAGTTCTTC. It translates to CASSIRLAVSYNEQFF.

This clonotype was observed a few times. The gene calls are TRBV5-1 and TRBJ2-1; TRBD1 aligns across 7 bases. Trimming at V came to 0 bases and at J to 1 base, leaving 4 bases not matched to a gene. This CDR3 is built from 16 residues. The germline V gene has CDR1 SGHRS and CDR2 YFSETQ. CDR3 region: CASSLGDRGSYNEQFF. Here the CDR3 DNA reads TGCGCCAGCAGCTTGGGGGACAGAGGATCCTACAATGAGCAGTTCTTC.

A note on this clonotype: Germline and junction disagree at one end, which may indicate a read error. DNA of the CDR3: TGTGCCAACAGCTTGGTAGAAGTAGGCTACAATGAGCAGTTATTC. This encodes CANSLVEVGYNEQLF. The V and J genes are TRBV5-8 and TRBJ2-1; D is ambiguous. Germline V gene sequence: CDR1 SGHTS, CDR2 YDEGEE. The CDR3 is 15 residues long.